Listed below are T cell receptor beta chains from one sample, sequenced in a study of T-cell memory formation after mild COVID-19. In TCRdb, the 5' RACE reads were re-called with MiXCR into one record per CDR3 protein. The table lists around 200,000 distinct CDR3 sequences, 15% to 20% of them singletons. Source material: PBMCs or a T cell subset sorted from them (not recorded which). Every receptor here comes from a man aged 18 to 30 who had mild COVID-19 (a few samples of this study predate the infection). Cell type and time point are not known. Both conserved end residues are part of each CDR3. Each record gives: D gene, J gene, V gene, clone size, CDR3 protein, CDR3 DNA. D genes are given only for firm matches. Some rows mark clone size as missing; the rest say once, few, many or name a class of expanded clone.

>.|TRBJ2-3|TRBV5-5|few
CASSSRPSIDTQYF
TGTGCCAGCAGCTCTAGGCCTTCCATAGATACGCAGTATTTT
>TRBD1|TRBJ2-6|TRBV6-5|many
CASSRTGAGANVLTF
TGTGCCAGCAGTCGGACAGGGGCCGGGGCCAACGTCCTGACTTTC
>TRBD2|TRBJ2-3|TRBV20-1|.
CSAILAGAKTDDTQYF
TGCAGTGCTATCCTAGCGGGGGCCAAAACCGATGATACGCAGTATTTT
>.|TRBJ2-2|TRBV20-1|.
CSAPEPGRNTGELFF
TGCAGTGCCCCTGAACCGGGGAGGAACACCGGGGAGCTGTTTTTT
>TRBD1|TRBJ1-2|TRBV12-3/TRBV12-4|few
CASSPWTGGTYGYTF
TGTGCCAGCAGTCCGTGGACAGGCGGGACCTATGGCTACACCTTC
>.|TRBJ1-1|TRBV2|many
CASSLSTEGTEAFF
TGTGCCAGCAGTCTATCCACGGAGGGCACTGAAGCTTTCTTT
>TRBD1|TRBJ2-2|TRBV20-1|.
CSARDRGPGELFF
TGCAGTGCTCGGGACAGGGGGCCCGGGGAGCTGTTTTTT
>.|TRBJ2-5|TRBV12-3/TRBV12-4|few
CASSFSGTEETQYF
TGTGCCAGCAGTTTCTCCGGGACCGAAGAGACCCAGTACTTC
>TRBD1|TRBJ2-1|TRBV11-1|few
CASSQQGARYNEQFF
TGTGCCAGCAGCCAACAGGGGGCGCGTTACAATGAGCAGTTCTTC
>.|TRBJ2-7|TRBV20-1|.
CSALDSNYEQYF
TGCAGTGCTCTGGACTCGAACTACGAGCAGTACTTC
>.|TRBJ2-2|TRBV7-8|.
CASSSRRGGSGELFF
TGTGCCAGCAGCTCCCGCAGGGGTGGCTCCGGGGAGCTGTTTTTT